A selection of T cell receptor beta chains follows, all from one sample in a study of cytomegalovirus exposure and HLA in healthy donors. Only in-frame clones appear in the TCRdb table, and some are missing; sequencing was by immunoSEQ multiplex PCR. Its table records under 95,000 clones. What was sequenced was PBMCs. These receptors were obtained from a man between 45 and 60 years old in good health and CMV-seronegative. Each CDR3 is given with its conserved first and last residue. D genes are given only for firm matches.

j_call | d_call | v_call | cdr3_nt | cdr3_aa
TRBJ1-2 | NA | TRBV4-2 | TGTGCCAGCAGCCAAGAGGCAGCGACTAACTATGGCTACACCTTC | CASSQEAATNYGYTF
TRBJ1-3 | NA | TRBV28 | TGTGCCACATCTGGAAACACCATATATTTT | CATSGNTIYF
TRBJ2-1 | NA | TRBV25-1 | TGTGCCAGCAGTGAAATTGGGACTCCCGCCTACAATGAGCAGTTCTTC | CASSEIGTPAYNEQFF
TRBJ2-1 | TRBD2 | TRBV5-1 | TGCGCCAGCAGCTTGACTAGCGGGGGGTGGAATGAGCAGTTCTTC | CASSLTSGGWNEQFF
TRBJ2-1 | TRBD1 | TRBV6-1 | TGTGCCAGCAGTGAAGACAGGGGGCTAATTCTCAATGAGCAGTTCTTC | CASSEDRGLILNEQFF
TRBJ2-1 | NA | TRBV2 | TGTGCCAGCAGCATCGGGGGTGAGCAGTTCTTC | CASSIGGEQFF
TRBJ2-7 | TRBD1 | TRBV6-1 | TGTGCCAGCAGTTCTCGGGACAGGGGTGTCAACGAGCAGTACTTC | CASSSRDRGVNEQYF
TRBJ1-2 | NA | TRBV28 | TGTGCCAGCTTCGACTCGAACTATGGCTACACCTTC | CASFDSNYGYTF
TRBJ2-2 | NA | TRBV7-2 | TGTGCCAGCAGCTTCGTTTCTACAAGCTTAGCCACCGGGGAGCTGTTTTTT | CASSFVSTSLATGELFF
TRBJ2-1 | TRBD2 | TRBV30 | TGTGCCTGGAGTGTAAGTGAGGGGAGGGATGAGCAGTTCTTC | CAWSVSEGRDEQFF
TRBJ2-1 | NA | TRBV5-6 | TGTGCCAGCAGCTTGGCGGTCGACTCCTACAATGAGCAGTTCTTC | CASSLAVDSYNEQFF
TRBJ1-2 | TRBD1 | TRBV5-1 | TGCGCCAGCAGCTTCGCCGGGACAGACTATGGCTACACCTTC | CASSFAGTDYGYTF
TRBJ1-5 | TRBD1 | TRBV4-1 | TGCGCCAGCAGCCAAGATTCTGGACAGGGGGTAGGGAATCAGCCCCAGCATTTT | CASSQDSGQGVGNQPQHF
TRBJ1-1 | NA | TRBV19 | TGTGCCAGCACCCAGGGCAGGGAAGTCACTGAAGCTTTCTTT | CASTQGREVTEAFF
TRBJ1-3 | NA | TRBV19 | TGTGCCAGTAGTATCTCACAGGGACAAGCCTCTGGAAACACCATATATTTT | CASSISQGQASGNTIYF
TRBJ1-4 | TRBD1 | TRBV29-1 | TGCAGCGTTGAAGTGGGCCACAGGGGGCCACCTAATGAAAAACTGTTTTTT | CSVEVGHRGPPNEKLFF
TRBJ1-1 | TRBD1 | TRBV7-2 | TGTGCCAGCACGGGGGACAGGGGGTTCACTGAAGCTTTCTTT | CASTGDRGFTEAFF
TRBJ2-7 | TRBD2 | TRBV6-6 | TGTGCCAGCAGTTCCCAAGCGGGGCGTTACTCCTACGAGCAGTACTTC | CASSSQAGRYSYEQYF
TRBJ1-1 | NA | TRBV10-2 | TGCGCCAGCAGTGAGTTGTATCGGACTGAAGCTTTCTTT | CASSELYRTEAFF
TRBJ1-2 | TRBD1 | TRBV2 | TGTGCCAGCAGTGGGGACAGCTATGGCTACACCTTC | CASSGDSYGYTF
TRBJ2-2 | TRBD1 | TRBV5-1 | TGCGCCAGCAGCGAATCTCGGACAGGGCGAAACACCGGGGAGCTGTTTTTT | CASSESRTGRNTGELFF
TRBJ2-1 | TRBD1 | TRBV4-3 | TGCGCCAGCAGCCCGACAGGGGGCAACGAGCAGTTCTTC | CASSPTGGNEQFF
TRBJ1-2 | NA | TRBV4-1 | TGCGCCAGCAGCCAAGTGCGAGACAGAAACTATGGCTACACCTTC | CASSQVRDRNYGYTF
TRBJ2-1 | TRBD2 | TRBV6-1 | TGTGCCAGCAGTGAGCGGGGGAGCTCCTACAATGAGCAGTTCTTC | CASSERGSSYNEQFF
TRBJ1-1 | NA | TRBV6-4 | TGTGCCAGCAGGCAAGGACAGTTGAACACTGAAGCTTTCTTT | CASRQGQLNTEAFF
TRBJ1-1 | TRBD1 | TRBV4-1 | TGCGCCAGCAGCCATTTGGACAGGGTGGTGAACACTGAAGCTTTCTTT | CASSHLDRVVNTEAFF
TRBJ1-1 | TRBD1 | TRBV6-5 | TGTGCCAGCAGACCCGGACAGGGGGGGACTGAAGCTTTCTTT | CASRPGQGGTEAFF
TRBJ1-5 | TRBD1 | TRBV28 | TGTGCCAGCAGTTTTGGCGACAGGGTGGGTCAGCCCCAGCATTTT | CASSFGDRVGQPQHF
TRBJ2-1 | NA | TRBV18 | TGTGCCAGCTCCGCTCGGGCAGGGGCCAACAATGAGCAGTTCTTC | CASSARAGANNEQFF
TRBJ2-1 | TRBD2 | TRBV7-8 | TGTGCCAGCAGCTCCCATAGCGGGGGGGCTGGTAATGAGCAGTTCTTC | CASSSHSGGAGNEQFF
TRBJ1-2 | NA | TRBV15 | TGTGCCACCAGCAGAGGAACAGCATTCTATGGCTACACCTTC | CATSRGTAFYGYTF
TRBJ1-2 | NA | TRBV28 | TGTGCCAGCGCCTCGGGGGGAGGGGGGTGGTATGGCTACACCTTC | CASASGGGGWYGYTF
TRBJ2-3 | NA | TRBV5-4 | TGTGCCAGCAGCTTAGGAGGCACAGATACGCAGTATTTT | CASSLGGTDTQYF
TRBJ2-7 | NA | TRBV4-2 | TGTGCCAGCAGCCAAGAAGTTGGTATCGGGTACGAGCAGTACTTC | CASSQEVGIGYEQYF
TRBJ1-2 | NA | TRBV6-1 | TGTGCCAGCAGCCGAGGGGGTGCGGGTGTCTATGGCTACACCTTC | CASSRGGAGVYGYTF
TRBJ1-6 | NA | TRBV7-2 | TGTGCCAGCAGCTTAGATATGGGGGCAGTTTCACCCCTCCACTTT | CASSLDMGAVSPLHF
TRBJ1-4 | NA | TRBV5-5 | TGTGCCAGCATCTCAGGTGAAAAACTGTTTTTT | CASISGEKLFF
TRBJ1-5 | TRBD1 | TRBV27 | TGTGCCAGCAGATCCGGGACAGGGGGCAATCAGCCCCAGCATTTT | CASRSGTGGNQPQHF
TRBJ2-7 | NA | TRBV6-1 | TGTGCCAGCACCGGGACAACGGGGATTCCCTACGAGCAGTACTTC | CASTGTTGIPYEQYF
TRBJ2-5 | NA | TRBV30 | TGTGCCTGGAGTAAACGGGACCAAGAGACCCAGTACTTC | CAWSKRDQETQYF
TRBJ2-5 | TRBD1 | TRBV10-1 | TGCGCCAGCAGTGGGGCGTTGACAGGGTTAAGAGAGACCCAGTACTTC | CASSGALTGLRETQYF
TRBJ2-1 | TRBD2 | TRBV6-5 | TGTGCCAGCAGGGGACTAGCGGACAATGAGCAGTTCTTC | CASRGLADNEQFF
TRBJ2-3 | NA | TRBV19 | TGTGCCAGTAGTGATCGGGACTTCACAGATACGCAGTATTTT | CASSDRDFTDTQYF
TRBJ1-5 | NA | TRBV2 | TGTGCCAGCAGCTCTAACAGTGGCAATCAGCCCCAGCATTTT | CASSSNSGNQPQHF
TRBJ1-5 | TRBD1 | TRBV2 | TGTGCCAGCAGGAGGGGGCCTCCGGGACCCCAGGGCAATCAGCCCCAGCATTTT | CASRRGPPGPQGNQPQHF
TRBJ1-5 | NA | TRBV13 | TGTGCCAGCAGCCGCGGGGGGGATCAGCCCCAGCATTTT | CASSRGGDQPQHF
TRBJ2-7 | NA | TRBV6-6 | TGTGCCACCGCGATGTCCGCCTACGAGCAGTACTTC | CATAMSAYEQYF
TRBJ2-5 | TRBD2 | TRBV5-8 | TGTGCCAGCACCCCGGGACTAGCGGGGTTGGAAGAGACCCAGTACTTC | CASTPGLAGLEETQYF
TRBJ1-3 | TRBD1 | TRBV18 | TGTGCCAGCTCACTTTCACAGGGGAAACATAGGTTCTCTGGAAACACCATATATTTT | CASSLSQGKHRFSGNTIYF
TRBJ2-5 | NA | TRBV7-9 | TGTGCCAGCAGCCCTACTACCCTTGAGCAGTACTTC | CASSPTTLEQYF
TRBJ1-1 | NA | TRBV30 | TGTGCCTGGGCCCCGGGGAACACTGAAGCTTTCTTT | CAWAPGNTEAFF
TRBJ1-5 | NA | TRBV27 | TGTGCCAGCAGTTTAAGACGAAGCGATCAGCCCCAGCATTTT | CASSLRRSDQPQHF
TRBJ1-2 | TRBD1 | TRBV9 | TGTGCCAGCAGCGAGACAGGGTATGGCTACACCTTC | CASSETGYGYTF
TRBJ1-1 | NA | TRBV11-2 | TGTGCCAGCAGCTTCGATATCGGGGTGAACACTGAAGCTTTCTTT | CASSFDIGVNTEAFF
TRBJ1-2 | TRBD1 | TRBV28 | TGTGCCAGCAGTCGACAGGGTGGGGGCTACACCTTC | CASSRQGGGYTF
TRBJ1-1 | NA | TRBV10-3 | TGTGCCATCAGTGAGTCGAAAATATCGGGTCGAAGTATGAACACTGAAGCTTTCTTT | CAISESKISGRSMNTEAFF
TRBJ1-2 | NA | TRBV19 | TGTGCCAGTAGTATGGAGACAGGCTATGGCTACACCTTC | CASSMETGYGYTF
TRBJ1-5 | NA | TRBV6-5 | TGTGCCAGCAGTTACTCGACGGGGCAGCCCCAGCATTTT | CASSYSTGQPQHF
TRBJ2-5 | NA | TRBV7-3 | TGTGCCAGCAGCCCCCGAGGCGGCAGCGAGACCCAGTACTTC | CASSPRGGSETQYF
TRBJ1-6 | TRBD1 | TRBV9 | TGTGCCAGCAGCCGCGATTATACAGGGGGCCCAACACCCCTCCACTTT | CASSRDYTGGPTPLHF